This TCR beta chain was captured in a study of control samples from healthy donors and cancer patients. The CDR3 runs 15 residues. Here immunoSEQ multiplex PCR was the method, and the copy in TCRdb shows in-frame clones only, minus some. Of some 100,000 clones listed, 90% are singletons. The V gene is TRBV21-1, the J gene TRBJ2-7; the listed D gene, TRBD2, was not tested against the DNA. TRBV21-1 represents a pseudogene. The sample taken for sequencing was blood. This clonotype originated in a human donor in good health. The donor label of this sample is uncertain. Here the CDR3 reads CASSRAGRSYYEQYF. The CDR3 DNA reads as TGTGCCAGCAGCAGGGCGGGGCGATCGTACTACGAGCAGTACTTC.